Each of the 32 T cell receptor beta chains below was sequenced from the same sample in a study of response to subunit inactivated influenza vaccine. Each CDR3 protein gets one entry after TCRdb re-called the RT-PCR reads with MiXCR. The sample consists of under 200,000 distinct CDR3 sequences, 9.5% to 12% of them appearing once. Material: CD8+ T cells sorted from PBMCs, obtained less than 30 months after vaccination. The receptors were sampled from a man aged 50-75 years who received an inactivated influenza vaccine.

This clonotype occurred many times. The V call is TRBV7-9, the J call TRBJ1-2; 9 bases align to TRBD1. CDR3 length: 16 amino acids. Germline values: CDR1 SEHNR, CDR2 FQNEAQ (reference sequence). V lost 4 bases and J lost 6; bases outside the gene matches: 12. The CDR3 DNA is TGTGCCAGCAGCTACCCGGGACAGGGAATTTCTGATGGCTACACCTTC. Translation gives CASSYPGQGISDGYTF.

This clonotype was seen at least ten times. The chain carries TRBV5-6 and TRBJ1-2; D remains unclear. The CDR3 has 13 amino acids. Germline lookup yields CDR1 SGHDT and CDR2 YYEEEE. Trimming took 5 bases from V and 3 from J, leaving 11 bases between them. As DNA, the CDR3 is TGTGCCAGCAGGGGTGCGGGATACTATGGCTACACCTTC. Amino acids: CASRGAGYYGYTF.

This clonotype was seen repeatedly, ten times or more. CDR3 sequence reads: CSARDLTSGSGRETQYF. CDR3 nucleotide sequence: TGCAGTGCTAGAGACCTCACTAGCGGGAGTGGGAGGGAGACCCAGTACTTC. The V and J genes are TRBV20-1 and TRBJ2-5; 11 bases are a match to TRBD2. CDR3 length: 17 amino acids. Per the germline V gene, CDR1 is DFQATT and CDR2 is SNEGSKA (reference sequence). Unmatched junction bases numbered 11, after V lost 0 bases and J lost 5 bases.

This clonotype showed up many times. The chain has TRBV7-2 and TRBJ2-3; D is perhaps TRBD1 or TRBD2 (5 bases each). Germline V gene data show CDR1 as SGHTA and CDR2 as FQGNSA. Trimming removed 1 base at V and 6 bases at J, with 8 bases between. The CDR3 runs 13 residues. CDR3 coding DNA: TGTGCCAGCAGCTTAGGGGGACCGGATACGCAGTATTTT. This sequence encodes CASSLGGPDTQYF.

This clonotype was counted between two and nine times. This sequence joins TRBV5-5 and TRBJ2-7; D is ambiguous. The CDR3 is made up of 14 amino acids. Looked up from germline, CDR1 is SGHKS and CDR2 is YYEKEE (reference sequence). Trimming stripped 3 bases from V and 0 bases from J, with 10 bases between. The CDR3 here is CASSSDGTSYEQYF. CDR3 nucleotide sequence: TGTGCCAGCAGCTCGGACGGAACCTCCTACGAGCAGTACTTC.

The V and J genes are TRBV15 and TRBJ2-7; D unresolved. Deletions cut 0 bases from V and 2 bases from J, with 5 bases between. The CDR3 runs to 13 residues. Per germline, CDR1 LNHNV and CDR2 YYDKDF (reference sequence). The CDR3 sequence: CATSRDWAYEQYF. The CDR3 nucleotides are TGTGCCACCAGCAGAGATTGGGCCTACGAGCAGTACTTC. The variable domain in full, completed from reference TRBV15 and TRBJ2-7, reads DAMVIQNPRYQVTQFGKPVTLSCSQTLNHNVMYWYQQKSSQAPKLLFHYYDKDFNNEADTPDNFQSRRPNTSFCFLDIRSPGLGDTAMYLCATSRDWAYEQYFGPGTRLTVT.

This clonotype was observed a handful of times. The J gene is TRBJ2-7, the V gene TRBV2; 7 bases map to TRBD1. The trim removed 6 bases at V and 3 bases at J, leaving 8 bases unmatched. Germline loops: CDR1 SNHLY, CDR2 FYNNEI. This CDR3 is 14 amino acids long. CDR3 in DNA: TGTGCCAGCAGCGGGCCGGGACAGAGCTACGAGCAGTACTTC. Translated: CASSGPGQSYEQYF.

This clonotype was observed a handful of times. The chain uses TRBV27 and TRBJ1-4; D unresolved. Looked up from germline, CDR1 is MNHEY and CDR2 is SMNVEV (reference sequence). The CDR3 runs 14 residues. The V and J ends lost 5 bases and 8 bases respectively, with 15 bases between them. CDR3 residues: CASSPANPGEKLFF. The CDR3 DNA is TGTGCCAGCAGTCCGGCGAACCCGGGGGAAAAACTGTTTTTT. Supplemented by reference TRBV27 and TRBJ1-4, the full variable domain reads EAQVTQNPRYLITVTGKKLTVTCSQNMNHEYMSWYRQDPGLGLRQIYYSMNVEVTDKGDVPEGYKVSRKEKRNFPLILESPSPNQTSLYFCASSPANPGEKLFFGSGTQLSVL.

This clonotype was observed a few times. The chain recombines TRBV6-5 with TRBJ2-5; 9 bases fit TRBD2. This CDR3 is built from 15 residues. V shed 0 bases, J shed 5 bases, and the junction held 4 bases outside the gene matches. CDR1 is MNHEY and CDR2 is SVGAGI in the germline V gene. CDR3 protein: CASSYSGAGGETQYF. The CDR3 DNA reads as TGTGCCAGCAGTTACTCCGGCGCGGGAGGGGAGACCCAGTACTTC.

This clonotype has ten or more counts. The chain has TRBV5-6 and TRBJ2-3; TRBD2 matches 8 bases. This CDR3 comprises 15 residues. Losses at the gene ends were 4 bases for V and 1 base for J; bases not matched to a gene: 5. Germline CDR1 reads SGHDT; CDR2 reads YYEEEE. This chain's CDR3 is CASSPSGLRTDTQYF. CDR3 bases: TGTGCCAGCAGCCCTAGCGGGCTCCGCACAGATACGCAGTATTTT.

This clonotype occurred many times. J is TRBJ1-1 and V is TRBV5-1; 10 bases line up with TRBD1. Germline values: CDR1 SGHRS, CDR2 YFSETQ. J was trimmed by 4 bases and V by 3 bases; bases with no gene match: 3. The CDR3 spans 14 residues. This chain's CDR3 is CASSWGQGFTEAFF. The DNA for the CDR3 is TGCGCCAGCAGCTGGGGACAGGGGTTCACTGAAGCTTTCTTT. Together with reference TRBV5-1 and TRBJ1-1, the CDR3 gives the full variable domain: KAGVTQTPRYLIKTRGQQVTLSCSPISGHRSVSWYQQTPGQGLQFLFEYFSETQRNKGNFPGRFSGRQFSNSRSEMNVSTLELGDSALYLCASSWGQGFTEAFFGQGTRLTVV.

This clonotype was seen at least ten times. The V gene is TRBV29-1, the J gene TRBJ2-7; D remains ambiguous. V was clipped by 7 bases and J by 5 bases, with 18 bases between them. The CDR3 runs 13 residues. Germline V CDR1 and CDR2: SQVTM, ANQGSEA. The CDR3 sequence is CSALTEAVDEQYF. DNA for the CDR3: TGCAGCGCTCTAACTGAGGCGGTCGACGAGCAGTACTTC.

This clonotype was seen a few times. The gene calls are TRBV19 and TRBJ1-1, with D perhaps matching TRBD1 (5 bases). CDR1 and CDR2 from the germline V gene are LNHDA and SQIVND (reference sequence). The germline V and J ends were trimmed by 1 base and 11 bases, with 11 bases remaining between them. This CDR3 is built from 12 residues. The CDR3 coding sequence is TGTGCCAGTAGTATAGGTGACAGACGGGCTTTCTTT. It translates to CASSIGDRRAFF.

This chain connects TRBV10-3 to TRBJ1-1; no clear D gene. Germline-derived CDR1 and CDR2 are ENHRY and SYGVKD. V was trimmed by 6 bases and J by 4 bases, leaving 15 bases between them. CDR3 length: 14 amino acids. Written as DNA, the CDR3 is TGTGCCATCAGCGTTGGGTGGTCGAGCACTGAAGCTTTCTTT. This gives the protein CAISVGWSSTEAFF.

This clonotype was detected ten times or more. V and J are TRBV20-1 and TRBJ1-6; 7 bases are shared with TRBD1. CDR1 is DFQATT and CDR2 is SNEGSKA in the germline V gene (reference sequence). With 1 base clipped from V and 3 bases from J, the junction kept 6 bases outside the gene matches. The CDR3 extends over 16 amino acids. The CDR3: CSARGGTAHYNSPLHF. In DNA, the CDR3 is TGCAGTGCTAGAGGAGGGACAGCGCACTATAATTCACCCCTCCACTTT.

The chain carries TRBV4-1 and TRBJ2-5; no clear D. Germline CDR1 reads MGHRA; CDR2 reads YSYEKL. This CDR3 region has 15 residues. V dropped 1 base and J dropped 1 base, with 10 bases sitting between them. CDR3: CASSQVTGTQETQYF. CDR3 DNA sequence: TGCGCCAGCAGCCAAGTGACGGGTACCCAAGAGACCCAGTACTTC.

The V call is TRBV28, the J call TRBJ2-7; D unclear. The V gene lost 2 bases and the J gene lost 1 base, with 6 bases spanning the gap. Germline CDR1 reads MDHEN; CDR2 reads SYDVKM. CDR3 length: 13 residues. The CDR3 region is CASSLMGSYEQYF. The CDR3 DNA reads TGTGCCAGCAGTTTAATGGGGTCCTACGAGCAGTACTTC.

This clonotype was observed a few times. The rearrangement links TRBV4-2 to TRBJ1-1; D perhaps matches TRBD1 (5 bases). The CDR3 has 14 amino acids. Deletions cut 4 bases from V and 1 base from J, with 10 bases between. Germline loops: CDR1 LGHNA, CDR2 YNFKEQ. CDR3 coding DNA: TGTGCCAGCAGCCGCGGCACAGGGAACACTGAAGCTTTCTTT. Translated, it gives CASSRGTGNTEAFF.

The table lists this clonotype with a few counts. The chain carries TRBV20-1 and TRBJ2-1; 11 bases are shared with TRBD2. This CDR3 has 17 amino acids. V trimming: 0 bases; J trimming: 1 base; junction bases outside the gene matches: 5. In germline, CDR1 is DFQATT, CDR2 SNEGSKA (reference sequence). CDR3 sequence reads: CSARDSLAGGSYNEQFF. Written as DNA, the CDR3 is TGCAGTGCTAGAGATTCCCTAGCGGGAGGTTCCTACAATGAGCAGTTCTTC.

Only a few counts were recorded for this clonotype. V gene TRBV28 combines with J gene TRBJ2-1, with 8 bases matching TRBD2. The CDR3 totals 15 residues. J gave up 2 bases and V 7 bases, and 7 bases lay outside the gene matches. Germline V gives CDR1 MDHEN, CDR2 SYDVKM. The CDR3 is CASNIGLAPYNEQFF. The CDR3 region has the DNA TGTGCCAGCAATATCGGACTAGCCCCCTACAATGAGCAGTTCTTC.

This clonotype was detected only a few times. J is TRBJ2-7 and V is TRBV27; TRBD1 might be the D (6 bases). The ends were cut back, 3 bases at V and 1 base at J, with 7 bases in the middle. Germline-derived CDR1 and CDR2 are MNHEY and SMNVEV (reference sequence). This CDR3 contains 13 residues. Here the CDR3 reads CASSFTGSYEQYF. The CDR3 DNA reads TGTGCCAGCAGTTTCACAGGGTCCTACGAGCAGTACTTC.

This chain links TRBV7-3 with TRBJ2-3, with D uncertain. The ends were cut back, 5 bases at V and 4 bases at J, with 13 bases in the middle. Germline assignment: CDR1 SGHTA and CDR2 FQGTGA. The CDR3 totals 14 residues. CDR3 coding DNA: TGTGCCAGCAGCCTGGACCTAACCGCAGATACGCAGTATTTT. It codes for CASSLDLTADTQYF.

This clonotype was counted at least ten times. The chain joins TRBV4-2 to TRBJ2-2; D unclear. V lost 2 bases to trimming and J lost 3 bases, with 7 bases between them. Germline V gene sequence: CDR1 LGHNA, CDR2 YNFKEQ. CDR3 length: 14 residues. The CDR3 DNA reads TGTGCCAGCAGCCAAAATGGGGACACCGGGGAGCTGTTTTTT. As protein: CASSQNGDTGELFF.

In this sample, this clonotype turned up many times. The chain carries TRBV28 and TRBJ2-3, with a possible D match to TRBD2 (6 bases). There are 17 residues in the CDR3. The germline CDR1 and CDR2 sequences are MDHEN and SYDVKM. Deletions cut 2 bases from V and 0 bases from J, with 15 bases between. CDR3 amino acids: CASSLVSAGPSTDTQYF. The CDR3 region has the DNA TGTGCCAGCAGTTTAGTGTCAGCGGGCCCTAGCACAGATACGCAGTATTTT.

The V gene is TRBV27, the J gene TRBJ2-7; 7 bases line up with TRBD2. The CDR3 loop spans 13 amino acids. V shed 1 base, J shed 5 bases, and the junction held 2 bases outside the gene matches. The germline V gene encodes CDR1 MNHEY and CDR2 SMNVEV (reference sequence). CDR3: CASSLWGGDEQYF. CDR3 DNA: TGTGCCAGCAGTTTATGGGGGGGGGACGAGCAGTACTTC.

The rearrangement uses TRBV15 and TRBJ1-1; weak D call: TRBD1 (5 bases). V dropped 3 bases and J dropped 3 bases, with 14 bases sitting between them. CDR3 length equals 15 residues. Germline loops: CDR1 LNHNV, CDR2 YYDKDF (reference sequence). The CDR3 sequence: CATSSGMGLDTEAFF. The CDR3 DNA reads TGTGCCACCAGCAGCGGAATGGGGCTGGACACTGAAGCTTTCTTT.

This clonotype appeared a few times. This chain uses TRBV12-3 or TRBV12-4 with TRBJ1-2; tentatively, D is TRBD1 (6 bases). V was pared by 2 bases and J by 4 bases, with 14 bases between. The CDR3 extends over 15 amino acids. CDR3 in amino acids: CASSLSGHWTYGYTF. The CDR3 DNA is TGTGCCAGCAGTTTATCGGGACACTGGACCTATGGCTACACCTTC.

This clonotype was recorded a few times. The rearrangement uses TRBV7-9 and TRBJ2-7; D is unresolved. V lost 5 bases and J 3 bases, leaving 8 bases between the germline ends. Germline CDR1 reads SEHNR; CDR2 reads FQNEAQ (reference sequence). CDR3 size: 12 residues. CDR3 DNA: TGTGCCAGCAGCACGGACGGCTACGAGCAGTACTTC. This encodes CASSTDGYEQYF. The entire variable domain, with the rest obtained from reference TRBV7-9 and TRBJ2-7, is as follows: DTGVSQNPRHKITKRGQNVTFRCDPISEHNRLYWYRQTLGQGPEFLTYFQNEAQLEKSRLLSDRFSAERPKGSFSTLEIQRTEQGDSAMYLCASSTDGYEQYFGPGTRLTVT.

This clonotype was seen repeatedly, ten times or more. The J gene is TRBJ1-4, the V gene TRBV20-1; D may be TRBD1 (6 bases). The CDR3 has 15 residues. The germline V and J ends were trimmed by 0 bases and 3 bases, with 11 bases remaining between them. Germline V gene data show CDR1 as DFQATT and CDR2 as SNEGSKA (reference sequence). CDR3 sequence reads: CSARDLKGANEKLFF. Written as DNA, the CDR3 is TGCAGTGCTAGAGACCTCAAGGGGGCTAATGAAAAACTGTTTTTT.

This clonotype was observed at least ten times. The chain recombines TRBV7-9 with TRBJ2-7; TRBD1 aligns across 11 bases. The V segment lost 5 bases and the J segment 2 bases; nucleotides outside the gene matches: 5. This CDR3 has 15 residues. Per the germline V gene, CDR1 is SEHNR and CDR2 is FQNEAQ (reference sequence). The CDR3 bases are TGTGCCAGCAGCCTAGGACAGGGGGCGGCCTACGAGCAGTACTTC. Its translation is CASSLGQGAAYEQYF.

The V and J genes are TRBV4-1 and TRBJ2-7; D is perhaps TRBD2 (5 bases). Trimming removed 0 bases at V and 2 bases at J, with 11 bases between. Germline loops: CDR1 MGHRA, CDR2 YSYEKL. The CDR3 has 15 amino acids. CDR3 in DNA: TGCGCCAGCAGCCAAGAAGCGGCAGGACCCTACGAGCAGTACTTC. Its translation is CASSQEAAGPYEQYF.

This clonotype has at least ten counts. CDR3 sequence reads: CSVEDRDRGNTGELFF. The CDR3 nucleotides are TGCAGCGTTGAAGATCGAGACAGGGGGAACACCGGGGAGCTGTTTTTT. This rearrangement joins TRBV29-1 to TRBJ2-2, with 8 nucleotides matching TRBD1. The CDR3 covers 16 residues. The V segment lost 0 bases and the J segment 1 base; nucleotides outside the gene matches: 4. Germline assignment: CDR1 SQVTM and CDR2 ANQGSEA.